This T cell receptor (beta chain) was observed in a study of patients and donors after allogeneic stem cell transplantation. TCRdb analysed the RT-PCR reads with MiXCR anew, one entry per CDR3 protein. The repertoire includes around 23,000 distinct CDR3 sequences, 35% to 45% of them detected once, and about three quarters sits in the top ten. Germline V gives CDR1 MNHEY, CDR2 SVGAGI. The CDR3 is 15 residues long. Trimming cost V 1 base and J 3 bases; bases outside gene matches: 3. This chain links TRBV6-5 with TRBJ2-3; 8 positions agree with TRBD2. This clonotype was sampled from a human donor who was either an allogeneic HSCT recipient or a stem cell or donor lymphocyte infusion donor (not recorded which). It is not recorded whose cells these are; they may come from a transplant donor. Sequencing used blood, either unsorted or a sorted T cell fraction (not recorded which). The CDR3 DNA reads as TGTGCCAGCAGTTACTTGAGCGGGGGAACAGATACGCAGTATTTT. The encoded protein is CASSYLSGGTDTQYF.